This T cell receptor beta chain was recorded in a study of T cell repertoires in cytomegalovirus infection. Overall study: In public TCR beta signatures, there were indications of both CMV infection and matching HLA type.

Trimming cost V 4 bases and J 5 bases, with 11 bases left between them. This CDR3 spans 13 amino acids. The germline V gene encodes CDR1 SGHVS and CDR2 FQNEAQ. By sample share, this clonotype is medium-sized. Its cognate antigen is unknown. TCRdb passed the reads through MiXCR, listing each CDR3 protein once. Of under 300,000 distinct CDR3 sequences detected, approximately 13% appear once; the ten largest clones hold 1.6%. Whole-study results and caveats: Using cumulative public TCR beta family frequency, the authors identified those who carried CMV together with the relevant HLA. Dominant in the ex vivo response were TCR beta clonotypes restricted by HLA-C and specific for CMV.

The rearrangement uses TRBV7-8 and TRBJ2-5; perhaps TRBD1 as D (6 bases). Sequenced sample: PBMCs. The receptor's source is a human donor in good health (CMV status not recorded). Some clones in this sample may be carry-over from other donors' samples. The CDR3 bases are TGTGCCAGCAGCTCGAACAGGGTGGAGACCCAGTACTTC. Its protein product is CASSSNRVETQYF. The whole variable domain, remainder taken from reference TRBV7-8 and TRBJ2-5, is GAGVSQSPRYKVAKRGQDVALRCDPISGHVSLFWYQQALGQGPEFLTYFQNEAQLDKSGLPSDRFFAERPEGSVSTLKIQRTQQEDSAVYLCASSSNRVETQYFGPGTRLLVL.